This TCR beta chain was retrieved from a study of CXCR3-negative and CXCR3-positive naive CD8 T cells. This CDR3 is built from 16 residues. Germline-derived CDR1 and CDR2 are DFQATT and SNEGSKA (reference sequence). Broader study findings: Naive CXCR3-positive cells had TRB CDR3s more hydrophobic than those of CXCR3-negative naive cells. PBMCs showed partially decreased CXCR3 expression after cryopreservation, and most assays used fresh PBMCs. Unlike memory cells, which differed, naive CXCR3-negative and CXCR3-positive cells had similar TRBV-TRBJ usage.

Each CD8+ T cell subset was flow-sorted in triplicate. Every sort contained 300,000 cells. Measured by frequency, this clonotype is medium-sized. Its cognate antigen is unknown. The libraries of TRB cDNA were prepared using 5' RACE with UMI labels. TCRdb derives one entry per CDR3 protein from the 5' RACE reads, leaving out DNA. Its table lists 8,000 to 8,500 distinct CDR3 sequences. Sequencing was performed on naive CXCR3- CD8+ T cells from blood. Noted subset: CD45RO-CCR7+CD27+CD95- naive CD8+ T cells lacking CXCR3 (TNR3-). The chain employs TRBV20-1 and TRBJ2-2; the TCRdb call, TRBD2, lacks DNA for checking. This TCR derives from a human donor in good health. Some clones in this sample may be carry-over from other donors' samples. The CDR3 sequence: CSARDRAGVVPGELFF.